This T cell receptor (beta chain) was recovered during a study of cytomegalovirus exposure and HLA in healthy donors. Overall study context: Genetic ancestry analysis placed about 84% of the 400 or so donors that were genotyped in the Caucasian-associated cluster. The study, taken as a whole, reports: The productive fraction for most TCR beta V segments was about 90% or about 30% in an earlier analysis.

About this clone: Its antigen is still unknown.

PCR amplification relied on 60 Vbeta primers (plus 13 Jbeta primers). Generated by immunoSEQ multiplex PCR, the TCRdb table keeps only in-frame clones and is missing some. The table has about 130,000 clones, about two thirds seen once. The sequenced sample consisted of PBMCs. This TCR was recovered from a woman in her sixties or seventies in good health and CMV-seropositive.

The CDR3: CATSRTGVEGNGYTF. For the CDR3, the DNA is TGTGCCACCAGCAGGACAGGGGTAGAGGGTAATGGCTACACCTTC. This chain links TRBV15 with TRBJ1-2; 8 nucleotides align to TRBD1. This CDR3 has 15 amino acids. Germline CDR1 and CDR2: LNHNV and YYDKDF (reference sequence). Trimming took 3 bases from V and 6 from J; bases not matched to a gene: 9.